Shown below are 8 T cell receptor beta chains from a single sample sequenced in a study of human T cells and chemical hapten exposure (dated by TCRdb to the early 2020s). Taken with the paper, the label for time point translates to: healthy volunteer bleed at 6 weeks. Total RNA was extracted from unfractionated whole blood collected in Tempus Blood RNA tubes. Library generation was performed with RACE. Data came from a NextSeq 500. The public sequencing data were trimmed at Q25 with fastp and processed into clonotypes with MiXCR by TCRdb, which kept only in-frame beta chains. For every CDR3 protein sequence, its rows merge into one entry that carries the most common genes and DNA. Across this sample there are roughly 75,000 distinct CDR3 sequences, with roughly 7.9% seen only once. The leading ten clones occupy about 1.7% of the sample. The sample taken for sequencing was whole blood. The source of these receptors is a female donor in good health. Some clones in this sample may be carry-over from other donors' samples.

This clonotype was seen repeatedly, ten times or more. The chain carries TRBV2 and TRBJ1-4; TRBD1 aligns across 8 bases. Trimming removed 5 bases from V and 2 bases from J; junction bases left unmatched: 1. This CDR3 comprises 14 residues. Per germline, CDR1 SNHLY and CDR2 FYNNEI. The CDR3: CASSRDRTNEKLFF. As DNA, the CDR3 is TGTGCCAGCAGTCGGGACAGGACTAATGAAAAACTGTTTTTT.

The chain uses TRBV2 and TRBJ1-4; possibly TRBD1 for D (6 bases). V lost 6 bases and J 7 bases, leaving 15 bases between the germline ends. From germline, CDR1 is SNHLY and CDR2 FYNNEI. This CDR3 is built from 14 residues. DNA of the CDR3: TGTGCCAGCAGGGAACAGGGCTCAAGTGAAAAACTGTTTTTT. Translating it yields CASREQGSSEKLFF.

This clonotype was counted only a few times. CDR3 amino acids: CASSLSELDTQYF. Written as DNA, the CDR3 is TGTGCCAGCAGTTTGAGCGAGCTTGATACGCAGTATTTT. The rearrangement links TRBV12-3 or TRBV12-4 to TRBJ2-3; no firm D call. V was cut by 3 bases and J by 6 bases, with 10 bases left in between. The length of the CDR3 is 13 residues.

This clonotype turned up a few times. The genes are TRBV15 and TRBJ1-4, with D hard to call. There are 15 residues in the CDR3. Trimming removed 0 bases from V and 6 bases from J, with 11 bases in between. Germline V gives CDR1 LNHNV, CDR2 YYDKDF (reference sequence). CDR3 sequence: CATSRDVGWDEKLFF. In DNA, the CDR3 is TGTGCCACCAGCAGAGATGTGGGATGGGATGAAAAACTGTTTTTT.

This clonotype appeared a few times. The chain recombines TRBV7-8 with TRBJ1-1; TRBD1 agrees at 7 bases. The CDR3 sequence is 16 residues long. Germline V gene lookup returns CDR1 SGHVS and CDR2 FQNEAQ. Germline trimming cut 5 bases from V and 3 bases from J; bases unmatched to any gene: 12. In DNA, the CDR3 is TGTGCCAGCAGCCAGAGCCGGACAGGCTCTTACACTGAAGCTTTCTTT. The encoded protein is CASSQSRTGSYTEAFF.

This clonotype was detected many times. The rearrangement links TRBV28 to TRBJ1-1; D perhaps matches TRBD1 (6 bases). Trimming stripped 4 bases from V and 3 bases from J, with 21 bases between. Germline V gene sequence: CDR1 MDHEN, CDR2 SYDVKM. The CDR3 is 17 amino acids. The CDR3 sequence: CASSSRAYRVLDTEAFF. The CDR3, as DNA: TGTGCCAGCAGTTCGAGAGCATACAGGGTTCTTGACACTGAAGCTTTCTTT. Complete variable domain (other parts from reference TRBV28 and TRBJ1-1): DVKVTQSSRYLVKRTGEKVFLECVQDMDHENMFWYRQDPGLGLRLIYFSYDVKMKEKGDIPEGYSVSREKKERFSLILESASTNQTSMYLCASSSRAYRVLDTEAFFGQGTRLTVV.

This clonotype was counted only a few times. V is TRBV10-3 and J is TRBJ1-6, with a possible D match to TRBD1 (5 bases). CDR1 and CDR2 (germline): ENHRY, SYGVKD. Trimming took 3 bases from V and 6 from J, leaving 12 bases between them. The CDR3 sequence is 15 residues long. CDR3 in amino acids: CAISESGRINSPLHF. The CDR3 DNA reads TGTGCCATCAGTGAATCGGGGCGGATTAATTCACCCCTCCACTTT.

This clonotype was detected ten times or more. The chain carries TRBV12-3 or TRBV12-4 and TRBJ1-1, with 7 positions matching TRBD1. Trimming removed 3 bases from V and 6 bases from J; junction bases left unmatched: 7. The CDR3 consists of 14 residues. In DNA form, the CDR3 reads TGTGCCAGCAGTTTGCAGGGGGAGCCTCCTGAAGCTTTCTTT. Translation: CASSLQGEPPEAFF.